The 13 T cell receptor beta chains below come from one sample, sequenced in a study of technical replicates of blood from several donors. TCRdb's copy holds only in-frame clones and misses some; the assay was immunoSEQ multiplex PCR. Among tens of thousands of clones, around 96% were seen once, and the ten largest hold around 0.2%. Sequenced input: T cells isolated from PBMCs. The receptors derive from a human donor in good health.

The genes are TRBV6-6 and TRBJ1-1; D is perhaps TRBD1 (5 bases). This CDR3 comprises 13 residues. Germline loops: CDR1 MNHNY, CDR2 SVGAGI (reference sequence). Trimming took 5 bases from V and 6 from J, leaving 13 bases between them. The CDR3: CASSAPAGAEAFF. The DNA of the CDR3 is TGTGCCAGCAGTGCCCCAGCGGGGGCTGAAGCTTTCTTT.

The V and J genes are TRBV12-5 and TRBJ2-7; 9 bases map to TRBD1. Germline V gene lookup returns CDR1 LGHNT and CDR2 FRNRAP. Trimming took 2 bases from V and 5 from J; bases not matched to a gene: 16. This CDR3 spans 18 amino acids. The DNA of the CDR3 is TGTGCTAGTGGTTTGATCCTCGGCAGAGGACAGGGGTCTCACGAGCAGTACTTC. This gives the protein CASGLILGRGQGSHEQYF.

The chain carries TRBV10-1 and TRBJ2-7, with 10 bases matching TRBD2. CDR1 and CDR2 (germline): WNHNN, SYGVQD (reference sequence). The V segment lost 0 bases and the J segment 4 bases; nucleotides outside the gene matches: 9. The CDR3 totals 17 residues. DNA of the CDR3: TGCGCCAGCAGTGAGTCGGGGCTAGCGGGAGAGAGATACGAGCAGTACTTC. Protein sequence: CASSESGLAGERYEQYF.

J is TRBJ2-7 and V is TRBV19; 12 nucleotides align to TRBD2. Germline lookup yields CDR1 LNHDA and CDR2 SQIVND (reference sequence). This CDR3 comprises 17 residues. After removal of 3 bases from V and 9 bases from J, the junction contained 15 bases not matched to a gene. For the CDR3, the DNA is TGTGCCAGTAGTATGGGAGGACTAGCGGGATTAAGCTCCGGGCAGTACTTC. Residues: CASSMGGLAGLSSGQYF.

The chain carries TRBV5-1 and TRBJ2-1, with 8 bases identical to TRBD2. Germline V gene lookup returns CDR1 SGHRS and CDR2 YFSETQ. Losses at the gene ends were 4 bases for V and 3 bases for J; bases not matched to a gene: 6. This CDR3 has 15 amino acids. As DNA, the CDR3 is TGCGCCAGCAGCGCGGGGGGACAAGACTACAATGAGCAGTTCTTC. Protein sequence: CASSAGGQDYNEQFF.

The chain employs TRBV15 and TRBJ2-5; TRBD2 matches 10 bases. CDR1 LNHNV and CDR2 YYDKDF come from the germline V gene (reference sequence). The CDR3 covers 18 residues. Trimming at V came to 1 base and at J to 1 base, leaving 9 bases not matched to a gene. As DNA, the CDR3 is TGTGCCACCAGCAGAGGGGTACAACTAGCGGGGCCCCAAGAGACCCAGTACTTC. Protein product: CATSRGVQLAGPQETQYF.

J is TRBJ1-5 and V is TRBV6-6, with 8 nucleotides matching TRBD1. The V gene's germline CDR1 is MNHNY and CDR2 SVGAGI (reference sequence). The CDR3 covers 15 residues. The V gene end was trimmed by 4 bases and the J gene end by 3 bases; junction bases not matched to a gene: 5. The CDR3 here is CASSSRDRPNQPQHF. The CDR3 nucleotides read TGTGCCAGCAGTTCACGGGACAGGCCCAATCAGCCCCAGCATTTT.

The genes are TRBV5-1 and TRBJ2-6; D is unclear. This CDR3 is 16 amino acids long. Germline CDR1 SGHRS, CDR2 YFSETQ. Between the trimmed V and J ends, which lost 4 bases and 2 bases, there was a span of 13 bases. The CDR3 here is CASSMGIRTGANVLTF. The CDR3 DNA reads TGCGCCAGCAGCATGGGTATCCGTACTGGGGCCAACGTCCTGACTTTC.

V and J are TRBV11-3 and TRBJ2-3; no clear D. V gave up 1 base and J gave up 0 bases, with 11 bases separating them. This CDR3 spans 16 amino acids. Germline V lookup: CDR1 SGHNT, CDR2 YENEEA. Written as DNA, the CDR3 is TGTGCCAGCAGCTTAGGCTACGCTGCTAGCACAGATACGCAGTATTTT. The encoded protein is CASSLGYAASTDTQYF.

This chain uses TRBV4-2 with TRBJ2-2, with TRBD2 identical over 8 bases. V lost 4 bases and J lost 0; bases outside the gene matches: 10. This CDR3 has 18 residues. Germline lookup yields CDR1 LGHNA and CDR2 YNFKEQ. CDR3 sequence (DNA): TGTGCCAGCAGCCCGCGTGGGATCGGGAGGGCGAACACCGGGGAGCTGTTTTTT. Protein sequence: CASSPRGIGRANTGELFF.

For the CDR3, the DNA is TGTGCCAGCAGTGAAGAGGGACAGGCATACAATGAGCAGTTCTTC. Residues: CASSEEGQAYNEQFF. The rearrangement uses TRBV2 and TRBJ2-1; 8 positions agree with TRBD1. V dropped 1 base and J dropped 4; count of bases not matched to a gene: 3. The CDR3 is 15 residues long. Per germline, CDR1 SNHLY and CDR2 FYNNEI.

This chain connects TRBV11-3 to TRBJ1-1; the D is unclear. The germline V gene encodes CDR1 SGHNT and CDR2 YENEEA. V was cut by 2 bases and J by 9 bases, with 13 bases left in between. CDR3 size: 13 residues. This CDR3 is CASSLNFGEKAFF. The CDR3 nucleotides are TGTGCCAGCAGCTTAAATTTTGGGGAGAAAGCTTTCTTT.

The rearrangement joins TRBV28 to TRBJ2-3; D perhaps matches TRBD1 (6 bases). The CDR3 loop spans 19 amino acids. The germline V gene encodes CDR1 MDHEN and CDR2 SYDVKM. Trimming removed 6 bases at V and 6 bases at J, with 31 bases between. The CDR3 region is CASSLRKLQGLVVRDTQYF. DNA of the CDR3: TGTGCCAGCAGCCTACGAAAACTACAGGGTCTAGTTGTACGGGATACGCAGTATTTT.